The rows below give T cell receptor beta chains drawn from one sample of a study of neoadjuvant anti-PD-1 for oral cavity cancer. Produced via immunoSEQ multiplex PCR; TCRdb's table is partial and in-frame only. The data contain about 80,000 clones, approximately 80% of them singletons. The sample in question was PBMCs, obtained before nivolumab (anti-PD-1) treatment. These receptors all stem from a person aged 35 to 85 with oral cavity squamous cell carcinoma. Both conserved end residues are part of each CDR3. Each record gives: clone size, J gene, D gene, V gene, CDR3 DNA, CDR3 protein. The D gene is left open where the match is weak. Not every row has a clone size; where given, it reads once, few, many or a size class.

>NA|TRBJ1-1|TRBD1|TRBV10-3
TGTGCCATCAGGGAGGACAGGGTAAATGAAGCTTTCTTT
CAIREDRVNEAFF
>NA|TRBJ1-2|TRBD1|TRBV14
TGTGCCAGCAGCCAATTCCTCCTCTTGGACAGGGCCACCGCTGGCTACACCTTC
CASSQFLLLDRATAGYTF
>NA|TRBJ2-3|TRBD1|TRBV7-2
TGTGCCAGCAGCTTTATGACAGGGGAGGCTAGCACAGATACGCAGTATTTT
CASSFMTGEASTDTQYF
>NA|TRBJ2-7|NA|TRBV6-5
TGTGCCAGCAGTCCCGGGACTCTCCGATGGCAGTACTTC
CASSPGTLRWQYF
>NA|TRBJ2-3|NA|TRBV10-1
TGCGCCAGCAGTCAGTCCCCTACTCTAGGGGATACGCAGTATTTT
CASSQSPTLGDTQYF
>NA|TRBJ2-7|NA|TRBV6-5
TGTGCCAGCAGAAACGCCGACAGAGGCTCCTACGAGCAGTACTTC
CASRNADRGSYEQYF
>NA|TRBJ1-2|NA|TRBV2
TGTGCCAGCATAAGGGAAGAAACCTATGGCTACACCTTC
CASIREETYGYTF
>NA|TRBJ2-7|TRBD2|TRBV5-6
TGTGCCAGCAGCTTTAGCGGGAGATCCGGCGAGCAGTACTTC
CASSFSGRSGEQYF
>NA|TRBJ1-2|NA|TRBV30
TGTGCCTGGAGTACCCGCTTATCTTTCTATGGCTACACCTTC
CAWSTRLSFYGYTF
>NA|TRBJ2-7|NA|TRBV29-1
TGCAGCGTTCGAGGCCAGAGCTCCTACGAGCAGTACTTC
CSVRGQSSYEQYF
>NA|TRBJ1-5|NA|TRBV29-1
TGCAGCGTTGGGGCCGGGACGCCGGGGGAGCCCCAGCATTTT
CSVGAGTPGEPQHF
>few|TRBJ1-1|TRBD1|TRBV2
TGTGCCAGCAGACCCCTGAATCAGGGGGCGCGGGAGGCTTTCTTT
CASRPLNQGAREAFF
>NA|TRBJ1-5|NA|TRBV6-1
TGTGCCAGCAGTTCAGGGGAGAGGGGTCAGCCCCAGCATTTT
CASSSGERGQPQHF
>once|TRBJ1-3|NA|TRBV30
TGTGCGGCGGGGCAGGCTTTCTCTGGAAACACCATATATTTT
CAAGQAFSGNTIYF
>few|TRBJ1-5|NA|TRBV27
TGTGCCAGCAGTTTAGACAGGTCCGGTCAGCCCCAGCATTTT
CASSLDRSGQPQHF
>NA|TRBJ2-3|NA|TRBV19
TGTGCCAGTAGTATGGGCAGATCCTTCACAGATACGCAGTATTTT
CASSMGRSFTDTQYF
>NA|TRBJ1-1|TRBD1|TRBV4-1
TGCGCCAGCAGCCAAGTAGACAGGGGGCTTACTGAAGCTTTCTTT
CASSQVDRGLTEAFF
>NA|TRBJ2-3|NA|TRBV5-1
TGCGCCAGCAGCGCAAGACAGACTAGCACAGATACGCAGTATTTT
CASSARQTSTDTQYF
>NA|TRBJ2-1|NA|TRBV30
TGTGCCTGGAGTCTCCGGTCGGGCGGGCAGTTCTTC
CAWSLRSGGQFF
>NA|TRBJ2-3|NA|TRBV19
TGTGCCAGTAGTCCTCATACCGGGAACTGGGAGACGCAGTATTTT
CASSPHTGNWETQYF
>NA|TRBJ1-5|NA|TRBV20-1
TGCAGTGCTGTCGTCCTGGGGCCCCAGCATTTT
CSAVVLGPQHF
>NA|TRBJ1-5|NA|TRBV7-8
TGTGCCAGCAGCGTGGGGTCGGTCAATCAGCCCCAGCATTTT
CASSVGSVNQPQHF
>NA|TRBJ2-5|NA|TRBV5-4
TGTGCCAGCAGCTTCGGGAGAGGGCAGGAGACCCAGTACTTC
CASSFGRGQETQYF
>NA|TRBJ1-1|NA|TRBV14
TGTGCCAGCAGCCAGGGACCGAACACTGAAGCTTTCTTT
CASSQGPNTEAFF
>NA|TRBJ1-3|NA|TRBV4-2
TGTGCCAGCAGCCAAGAGTCCCCCCGTTCAGACACCATATATTTT
CASSQESPRSDTIYF
>many|TRBJ2-7|TRBD2|TRBV25-1
TGTGCCAGCAGTGAATCCGAGCGGGAGGATTACGAGCAGTACTTC
CASSESEREDYEQYF
>NA|TRBJ2-4|NA|TRBV10-3
TGTGCCATCAGTGAGTCCTCAGCAGGGAGAAACATTCAGTACTTC
CAISESSAGRNIQYF
>NA|TRBJ2-3|NA|TRBV18
TGTGCCAGCTCACCGACTAGAATTAGCACAGATACGCAGTATTTT
CASSPTRISTDTQYF
>NA|TRBJ2-7|NA|TRBV6-5
TGTGCCAGCAGTTACTCGGGTTTCGAGCAGTACTTC
CASSYSGFEQYF
>NA|TRBJ1-5|TRBD1|TRBV6-6
TGTGCCAGCAGTTATGGACAGGGGAATAGCAATCAGCCCCAGCATTTT
CASSYGQGNSNQPQHF
>NA|TRBJ2-3|NA|TRBV15
TGTGCCACCAGCACCTCCGGGGCCGTCACAGATACGCAGTATTTT
CATSTSGAVTDTQYF
>NA|TRBJ2-3|TRBD1|TRBV5-8
TGTGCCAGCAGCTTGGAGGGGGCAGGGGATACGCAGTATTTT
CASSLEGAGDTQYF